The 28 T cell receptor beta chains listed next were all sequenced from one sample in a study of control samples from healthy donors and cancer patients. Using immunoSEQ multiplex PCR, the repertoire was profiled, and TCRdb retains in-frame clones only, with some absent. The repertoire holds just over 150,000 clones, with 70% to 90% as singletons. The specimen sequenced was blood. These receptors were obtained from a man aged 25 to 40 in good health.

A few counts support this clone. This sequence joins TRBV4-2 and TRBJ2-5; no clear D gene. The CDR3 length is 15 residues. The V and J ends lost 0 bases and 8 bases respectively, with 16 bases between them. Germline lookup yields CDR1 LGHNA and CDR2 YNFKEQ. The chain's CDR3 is CASSQEAGWVETQYF. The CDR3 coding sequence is TGTGCCAGCAGCCAAGAAGCCGGGTGGGTGGAAACCCAGTACTTC.

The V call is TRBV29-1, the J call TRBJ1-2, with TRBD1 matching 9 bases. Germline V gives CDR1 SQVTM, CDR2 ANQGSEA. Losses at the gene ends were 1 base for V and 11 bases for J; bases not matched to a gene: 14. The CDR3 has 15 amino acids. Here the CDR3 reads CSVEVPPGQGERYTF. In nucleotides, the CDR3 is TGCAGCGTTGAAGTTCCACCGGGACAGGGAGAAAGGTACACCTTC.

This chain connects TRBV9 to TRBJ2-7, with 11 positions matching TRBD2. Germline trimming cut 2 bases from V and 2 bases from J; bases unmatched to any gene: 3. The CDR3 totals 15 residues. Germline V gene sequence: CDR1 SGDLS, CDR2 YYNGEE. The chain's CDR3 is CASSVTSGGPYEQYF. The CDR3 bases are TGTGCCAGCAGCGTTACTAGCGGGGGACCCTACGAGCAGTACTTC.

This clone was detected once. This CDR3 reads CASSQDSAGAISYEQYF. In nucleotides, the CDR3 is TGCGCCAGCAGCCAAGATTCGGCAGGGGCCATCTCCTACGAGCAGTACTTC. The chain has TRBV4-3 and TRBJ2-7, with TRBD1 as a possible D gene (6 bases). CDR3 length equals 17 residues. The V end lost 0 bases, the J end lost 0 bases, and 15 bases lay between the germline ends. CDR1 and CDR2 (germline): LGHNA, YSLEER.

The DNA of the CDR3 is TGTGCCAGCAGCGTAGGTGGGACTAACATATTGAACACAGATACGCAGTATTTT. Encoded protein: CASSVGGTNILNTDTQYF. V usage is TRBV9 and J usage is TRBJ2-3; 7 bases map to TRBD2. The germline gives CDR1 SGDLS, CDR2 YYNGEE. Trimming took 0 bases from V and 2 from J; bases not matched to a gene: 12. This CDR3 comprises 18 residues.

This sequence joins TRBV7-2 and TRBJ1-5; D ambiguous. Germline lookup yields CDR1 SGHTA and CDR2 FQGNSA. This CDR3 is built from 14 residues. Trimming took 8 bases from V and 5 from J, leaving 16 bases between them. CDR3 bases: TGTGCCAGCTCTAGGGTTACCGGGGATCAGCCCCAGCATTTT. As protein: CASSRVTGDQPQHF.

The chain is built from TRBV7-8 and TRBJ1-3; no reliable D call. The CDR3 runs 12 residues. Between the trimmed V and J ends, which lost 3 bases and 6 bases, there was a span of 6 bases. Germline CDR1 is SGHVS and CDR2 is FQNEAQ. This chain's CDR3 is CASSFNENTIYF. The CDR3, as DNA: TGTGCCAGCAGCTTCAATGAAAACACCATATATTTT.

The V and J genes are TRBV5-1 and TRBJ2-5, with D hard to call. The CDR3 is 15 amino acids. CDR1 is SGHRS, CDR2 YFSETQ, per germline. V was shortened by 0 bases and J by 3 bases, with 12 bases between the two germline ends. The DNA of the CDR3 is TGCGCCAGCAGCTTGGGTCCCCATACCGAAGAGACCCAGTACTTC. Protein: CASSLGPHTEETQYF.

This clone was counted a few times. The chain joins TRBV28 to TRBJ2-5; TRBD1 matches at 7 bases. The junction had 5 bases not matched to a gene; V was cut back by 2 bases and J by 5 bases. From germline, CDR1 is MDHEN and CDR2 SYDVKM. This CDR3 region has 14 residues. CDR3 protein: CASSLRQGVETQYF. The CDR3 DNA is TGTGCCAGCAGTTTACGACAGGGTGTGGAGACCCAGTACTTC.

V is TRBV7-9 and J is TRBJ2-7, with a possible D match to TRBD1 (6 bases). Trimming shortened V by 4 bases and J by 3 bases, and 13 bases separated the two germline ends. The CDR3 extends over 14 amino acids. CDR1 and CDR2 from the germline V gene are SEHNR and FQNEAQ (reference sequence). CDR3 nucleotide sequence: TGTGCCAGCAGCTCGCCGGGACAAAGCTACGAGCAGTACTTC. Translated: CASSSPGQSYEQYF.

The CDR3 DNA is TGTGCCAGCAGCGATCAGGGGTACAATCAGCCCCAGCATTTT. The encoded protein is CASSDQGYNQPQHF. The chain uses TRBV7-6 and TRBJ1-5, with TRBD1 as a possible D gene (6 bases). Trimming pared 5 bases from V and 3 bases from J, leaving 11 bases between. The CDR3 runs to 14 residues. Germline assignment: CDR1 SGHVS and CDR2 FNYEAQ.

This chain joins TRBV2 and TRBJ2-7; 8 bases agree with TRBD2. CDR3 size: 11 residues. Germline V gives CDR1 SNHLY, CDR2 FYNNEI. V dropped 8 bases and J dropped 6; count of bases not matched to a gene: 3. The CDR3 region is CASSGGGEQYF. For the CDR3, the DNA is TGTGCCAGCTCCGGGGGGGGCGAGCAGTACTTC.

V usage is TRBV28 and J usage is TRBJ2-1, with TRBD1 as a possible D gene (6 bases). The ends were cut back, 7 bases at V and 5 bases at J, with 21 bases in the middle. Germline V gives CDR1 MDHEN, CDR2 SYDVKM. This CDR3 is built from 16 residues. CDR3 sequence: CASILDGPTGNNEQFF. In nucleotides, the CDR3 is TGTGCCAGCATTCTCGATGGACCCACAGGGAACAATGAGCAGTTCTTC.

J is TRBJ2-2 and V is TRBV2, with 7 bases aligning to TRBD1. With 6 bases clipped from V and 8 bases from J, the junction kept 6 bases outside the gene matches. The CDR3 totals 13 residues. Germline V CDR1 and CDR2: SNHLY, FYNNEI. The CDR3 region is CASRRGGRGELFF. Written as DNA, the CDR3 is TGTGCCAGCAGGAGAGGGGGCCGAGGGGAGCTGTTTTTT.

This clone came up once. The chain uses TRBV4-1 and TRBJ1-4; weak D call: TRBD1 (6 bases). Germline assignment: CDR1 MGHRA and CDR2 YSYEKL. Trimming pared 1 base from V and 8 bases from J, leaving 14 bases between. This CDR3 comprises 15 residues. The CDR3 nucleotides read TGCGCCAGCAGCCAAGTTCCAGGGGACGGGGAAAAACTGTTTTTT. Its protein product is CASSQVPGDGEKLFF.

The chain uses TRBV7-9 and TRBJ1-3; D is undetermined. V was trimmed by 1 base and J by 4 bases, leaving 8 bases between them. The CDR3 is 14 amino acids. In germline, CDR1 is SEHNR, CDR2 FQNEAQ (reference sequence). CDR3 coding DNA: TGTGCCAGCAGCTTAGGAGGACTCGGAAACACCATATATTTT. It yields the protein CASSLGGLGNTIYF.

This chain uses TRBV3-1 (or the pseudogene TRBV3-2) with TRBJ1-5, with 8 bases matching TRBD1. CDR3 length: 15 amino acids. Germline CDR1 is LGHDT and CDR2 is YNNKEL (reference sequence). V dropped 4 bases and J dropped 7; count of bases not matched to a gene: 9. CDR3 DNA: TGTGCCAGCAGCCCCGACTCAGGACAGGGCCAGCCCCAGCATTTT. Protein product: CASSPDSGQGQPQHF.

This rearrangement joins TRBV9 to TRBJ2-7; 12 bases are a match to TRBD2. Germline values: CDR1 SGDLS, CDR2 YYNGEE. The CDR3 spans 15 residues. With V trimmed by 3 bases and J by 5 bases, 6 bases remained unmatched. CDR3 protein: CASSATLAGGHEQYF. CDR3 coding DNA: TGTGCCAGCAGCGCGACACTAGCGGGAGGCCACGAGCAGTACTTC. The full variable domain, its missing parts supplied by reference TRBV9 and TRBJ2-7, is DSGVTQTPKHLITATGQRVTLRCSPRSGDLSVYWYQQSLDQGLQFLIQYYNGEERAKGNILERFSAQQFPDLHSELNLSSLELGDSALYFCASSATLAGGHEQYFGPGTRLTVT.

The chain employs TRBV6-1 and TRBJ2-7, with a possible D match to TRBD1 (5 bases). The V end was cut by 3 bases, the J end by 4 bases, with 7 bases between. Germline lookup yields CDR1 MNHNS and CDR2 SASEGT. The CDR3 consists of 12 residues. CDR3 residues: CASSDDRYEQYF. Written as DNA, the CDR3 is TGTGCCAGCAGTGACGACAGATACGAGCAGTACTTC.

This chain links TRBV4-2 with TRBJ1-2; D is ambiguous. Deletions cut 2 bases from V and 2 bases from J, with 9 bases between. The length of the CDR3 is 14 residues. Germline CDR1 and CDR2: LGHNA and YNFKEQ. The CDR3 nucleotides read TGTGCCAGCAGCCAATATTGGACGAACTATGGCTACACCTTC. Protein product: CASSQYWTNYGYTF.

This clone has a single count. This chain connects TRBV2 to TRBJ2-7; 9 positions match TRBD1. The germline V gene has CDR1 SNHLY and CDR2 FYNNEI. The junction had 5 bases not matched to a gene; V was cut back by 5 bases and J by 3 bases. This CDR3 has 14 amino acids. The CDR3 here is CASSPRDRDYEQYF. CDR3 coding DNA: TGTGCCAGCAGTCCCCGGGACAGGGACTACGAGCAGTACTTC.

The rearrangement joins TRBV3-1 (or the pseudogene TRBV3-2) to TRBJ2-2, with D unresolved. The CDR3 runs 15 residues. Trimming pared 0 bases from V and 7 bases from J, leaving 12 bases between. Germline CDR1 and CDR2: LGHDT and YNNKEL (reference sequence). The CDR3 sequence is CASSQEFRKSGELFF. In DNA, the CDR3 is TGTGCCAGCAGCCAAGAATTCAGGAAGAGCGGGGAGCTGTTTTTT.

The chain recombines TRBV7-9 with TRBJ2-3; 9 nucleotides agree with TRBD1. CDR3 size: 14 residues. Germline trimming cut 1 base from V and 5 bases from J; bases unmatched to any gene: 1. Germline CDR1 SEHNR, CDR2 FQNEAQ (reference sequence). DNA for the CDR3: TGTGCCAGCAGCTTAGGGGACAGGGTAGATACGCAGTATTTT. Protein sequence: CASSLGDRVDTQYF.

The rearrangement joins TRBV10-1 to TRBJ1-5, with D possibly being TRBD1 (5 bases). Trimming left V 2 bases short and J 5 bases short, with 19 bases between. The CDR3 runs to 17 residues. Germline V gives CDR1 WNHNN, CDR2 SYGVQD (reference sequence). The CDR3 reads CASSEDGDPGEDQPQHF. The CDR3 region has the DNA TGCGCCAGCAGTGAGGACGGGGACCCCGGAGAGGATCAGCCCCAGCATTTT.

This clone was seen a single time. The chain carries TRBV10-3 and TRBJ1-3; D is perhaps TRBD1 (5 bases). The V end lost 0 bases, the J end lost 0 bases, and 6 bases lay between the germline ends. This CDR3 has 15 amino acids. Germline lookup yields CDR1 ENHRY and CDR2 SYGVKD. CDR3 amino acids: CAISESGRSGNTIYF. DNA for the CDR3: TGTGCCATCAGTGAGTCGGGACGCTCTGGAAACACCATATATTTT.

The chain's CDR3 is CASSWGRGQPQHF. The CDR3 nucleotides are TGTGCCAGCAGTTGGGGGAGGGGTCAGCCCCAGCATTTT. V usage is TRBV12-3 or TRBV12-4 and J usage is TRBJ1-5; perhaps TRBD1 as D (5 bases). This CDR3 has 13 residues. V was trimmed by 4 bases and J by 6 bases, leaving 10 bases between them.

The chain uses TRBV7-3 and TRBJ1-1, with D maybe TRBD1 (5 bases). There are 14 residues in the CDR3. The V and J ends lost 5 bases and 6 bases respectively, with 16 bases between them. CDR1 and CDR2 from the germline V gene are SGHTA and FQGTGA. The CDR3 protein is CASSSRDGGAEAFF. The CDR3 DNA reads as TGTGCCAGCAGCAGCCGGGACGGTGGCGCTGAAGCTTTCTTT. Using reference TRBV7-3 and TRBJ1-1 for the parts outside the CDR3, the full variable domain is GAGVSQTPSNKVTEKGKYVELRCDPISGHTALYWYRQSLGQGPEFLIYFQGTGAADDSGLPNDRFFAVRPEGSVSTLKIQRTERGDSAVYLCASSSRDGGAEAFFGQGTRLTVV.

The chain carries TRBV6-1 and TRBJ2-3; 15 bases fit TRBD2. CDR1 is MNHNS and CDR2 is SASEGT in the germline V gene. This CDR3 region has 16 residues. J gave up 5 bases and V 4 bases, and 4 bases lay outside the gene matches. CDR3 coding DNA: TGTGCCAGCAGTGCGAGGACTAGCGGGAGGGGAGATACGCAGTATTTT. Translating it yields CASSARTSGRGDTQYF.